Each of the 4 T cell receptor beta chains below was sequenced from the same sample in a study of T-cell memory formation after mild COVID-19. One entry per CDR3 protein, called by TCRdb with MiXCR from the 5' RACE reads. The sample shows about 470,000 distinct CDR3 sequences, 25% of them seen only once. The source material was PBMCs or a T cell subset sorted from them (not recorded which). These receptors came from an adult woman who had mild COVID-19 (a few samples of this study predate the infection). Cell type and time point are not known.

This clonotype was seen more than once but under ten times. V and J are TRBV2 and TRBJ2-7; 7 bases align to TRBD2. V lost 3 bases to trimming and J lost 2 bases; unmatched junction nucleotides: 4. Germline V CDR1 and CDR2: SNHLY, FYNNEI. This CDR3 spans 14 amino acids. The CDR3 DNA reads TGTGCCAGCAGTGACCGGGCGGGGGCCTACGAGCAGTACTTC. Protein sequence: CASSDRAGAYEQYF. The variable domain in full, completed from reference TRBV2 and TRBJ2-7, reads EPEVTQTPSHQVTQMGQEVILRCVPISNHLYFYWYRQILGQKVEFLVSFYNNEISEKSEIFDDQFSVERPDGSNFTLKIRSTKLEDSAMYFCASSDRAGAYEQYFGPGTRLTVT.

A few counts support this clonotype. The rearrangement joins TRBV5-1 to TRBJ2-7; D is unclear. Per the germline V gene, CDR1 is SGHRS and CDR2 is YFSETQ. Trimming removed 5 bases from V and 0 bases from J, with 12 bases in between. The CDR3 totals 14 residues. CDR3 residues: CASRRETNSYEQYF. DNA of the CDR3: TGCGCCAGCAGAAGGGAAACTAACTCCTACGAGCAGTACTTC.

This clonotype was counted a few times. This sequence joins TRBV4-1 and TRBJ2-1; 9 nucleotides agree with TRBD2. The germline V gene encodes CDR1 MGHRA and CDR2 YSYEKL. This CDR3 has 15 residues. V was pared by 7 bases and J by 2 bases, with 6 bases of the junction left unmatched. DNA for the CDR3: TGCGCCAGCATCCCTCAGCGGGGGGCCTACAATGAGCAGTTCTTC. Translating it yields CASIPQRGAYNEQFF.

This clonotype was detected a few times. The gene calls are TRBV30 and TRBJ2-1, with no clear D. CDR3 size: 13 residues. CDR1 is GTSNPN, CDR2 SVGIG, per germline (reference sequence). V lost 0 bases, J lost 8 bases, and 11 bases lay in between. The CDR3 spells CAWSVGGIDEQFF. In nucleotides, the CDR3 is TGTGCCTGGAGTGTAGGTGGGATAGATGAGCAGTTCTTC.